This T cell receptor beta chain derives from a study of blood T cell repertoires in COVID-19. Produced via immunoSEQ multiplex PCR; TCRdb's table is partial and in-frame only. Among approximately 200,000 clones listed, 70% to 85% were seen once. The CDR3 runs to 14 residues. The germline V gene encodes CDR1 KGHDR and CDR2 SFDVKD. With 4 bases clipped from V and 4 bases from J, the junction kept 4 bases outside the gene matches. The chain is built from TRBV24-1 and TRBJ1-2, with TRBD1 matching over 8 bases. The sample taken for sequencing was PBMCs or T cells enriched from blood (not recorded which). The TCR originated in a woman younger than 45 who had recovered from COVID-19. CDR3 in amino acids: CATSDRQGSYGYTF. In DNA, the CDR3 is TGTGCCACCAGTGACCGACAGGGGAGCTATGGCTACACCTTC.